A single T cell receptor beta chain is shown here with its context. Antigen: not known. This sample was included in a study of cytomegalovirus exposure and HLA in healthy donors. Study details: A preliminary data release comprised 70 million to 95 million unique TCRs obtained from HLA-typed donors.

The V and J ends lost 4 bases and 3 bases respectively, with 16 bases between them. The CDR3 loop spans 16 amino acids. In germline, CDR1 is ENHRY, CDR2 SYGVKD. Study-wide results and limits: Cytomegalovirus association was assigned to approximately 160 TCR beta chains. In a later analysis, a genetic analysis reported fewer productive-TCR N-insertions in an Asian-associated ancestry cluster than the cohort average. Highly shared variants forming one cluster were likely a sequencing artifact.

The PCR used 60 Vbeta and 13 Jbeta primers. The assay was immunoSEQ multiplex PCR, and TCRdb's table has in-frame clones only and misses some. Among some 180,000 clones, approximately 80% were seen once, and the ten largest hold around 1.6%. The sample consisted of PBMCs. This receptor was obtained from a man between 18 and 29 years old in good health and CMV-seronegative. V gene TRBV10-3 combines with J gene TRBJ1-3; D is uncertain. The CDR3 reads CAISGQLLRGGNTIYF. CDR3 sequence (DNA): TGTGCCATCAGTGGGCAGCTACTCAGAGGTGGAAACACCATATATTTT.